This TCR beta chain was sequenced for a study of T cell changes during pregnancy in multiple sclerosis. Using immunoSEQ multiplex PCR, the repertoire was profiled, and TCRdb retains in-frame clones only, with some absent. The table records some 81,000 clones, around 91% of them present only once. This CDR3 is built from 16 residues. With 1 base removed from V and 3 bases from J, the gap between germline ends came to 13 bases. Germline lookup yields CDR1 LGHNA and CDR2 YSLEER. The clonotype originates from a female donor with multiple sclerosis, enrolled in a pregnancy study. This sample comprised peripheral blood, obtained before pregnancy. The chain couples TRBV4-3 to TRBJ2-1; D possibly corresponds to TRBD1 (5 bases). The CDR3 sequence: CASSQGPRAVYNEQFF. The CDR3 DNA follows: TGCGCCAGCAGCCAAGGGCCCAGGGCAGTCTACAATGAGCAGTTCTTC.